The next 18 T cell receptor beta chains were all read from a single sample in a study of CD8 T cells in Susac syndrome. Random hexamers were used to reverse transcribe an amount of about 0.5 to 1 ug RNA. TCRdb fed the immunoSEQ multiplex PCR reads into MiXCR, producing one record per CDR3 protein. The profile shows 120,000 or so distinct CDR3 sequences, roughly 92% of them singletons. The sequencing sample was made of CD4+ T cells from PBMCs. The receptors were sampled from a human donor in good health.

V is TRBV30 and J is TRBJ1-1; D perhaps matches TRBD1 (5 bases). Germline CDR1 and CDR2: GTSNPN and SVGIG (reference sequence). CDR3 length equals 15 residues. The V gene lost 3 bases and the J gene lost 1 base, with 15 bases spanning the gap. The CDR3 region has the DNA TGTGCCTGGAGACCCAACAGGATTCCGAACACTGAAGCTTTCTTT. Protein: CAWRPNRIPNTEAFF.

CDR3 region: CSVSVGGGTNEQFF. The CDR3 DNA reads as TGCAGCGTATCAGTGGGGGGGGGTACAAATGAGCAGTTCTTC. The V call is TRBV29-1, the J call TRBJ2-1, with TRBD2 matching 7 bases. The V gene end was trimmed by 6 bases and the J gene end by 7 bases; junction bases not matched to a gene: 12. CDR1 and CDR2 (germline): SQVTM, ANQGSEA. The CDR3 extends over 14 amino acids.

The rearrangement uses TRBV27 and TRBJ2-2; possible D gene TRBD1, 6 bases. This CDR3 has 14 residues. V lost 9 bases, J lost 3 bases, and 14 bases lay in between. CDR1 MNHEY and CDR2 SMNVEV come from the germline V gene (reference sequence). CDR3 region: CASGRGTYTGELFF. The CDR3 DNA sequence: TGTGCCAGTGGTAGGGGGACCTACACCGGGGAGCTGTTTTTT.

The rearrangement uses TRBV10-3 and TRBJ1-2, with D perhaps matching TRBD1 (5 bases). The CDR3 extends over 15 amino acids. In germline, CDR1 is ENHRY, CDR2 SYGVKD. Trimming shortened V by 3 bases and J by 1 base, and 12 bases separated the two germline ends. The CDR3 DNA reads TGTGCCATCAGTGATGGGGGTACTTTTAACTATGGCTACACCTTC. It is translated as CAISDGGTFNYGYTF.

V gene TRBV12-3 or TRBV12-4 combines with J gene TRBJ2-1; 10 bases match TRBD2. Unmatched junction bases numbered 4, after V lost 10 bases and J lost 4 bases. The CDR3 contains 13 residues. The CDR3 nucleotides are TGTGCCAACTCAGCGGGAGGGTACAATGAGCAGTTCTTC. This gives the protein CANSAGGYNEQFF.

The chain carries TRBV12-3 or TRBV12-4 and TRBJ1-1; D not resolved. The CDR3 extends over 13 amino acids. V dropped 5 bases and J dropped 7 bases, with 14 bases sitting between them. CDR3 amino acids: CASSPPSGYEAFF. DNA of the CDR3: TGTGCCAGCAGTCCCCCCTCGGGGTATGAAGCTTTCTTT.

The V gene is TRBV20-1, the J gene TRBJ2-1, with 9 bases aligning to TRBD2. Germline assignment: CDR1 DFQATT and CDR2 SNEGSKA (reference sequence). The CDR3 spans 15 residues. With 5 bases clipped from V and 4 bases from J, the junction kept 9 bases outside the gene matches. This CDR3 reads CSAVPGLAVYNEQFF. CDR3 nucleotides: TGCAGTGCTGTCCCGGGACTAGCTGTATACAATGAGCAGTTCTTC.

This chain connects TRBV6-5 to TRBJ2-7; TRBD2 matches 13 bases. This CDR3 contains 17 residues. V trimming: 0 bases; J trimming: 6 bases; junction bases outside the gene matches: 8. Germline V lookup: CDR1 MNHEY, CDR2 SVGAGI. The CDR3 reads CASSYSKGLAGAGEQYF. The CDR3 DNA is TGTGCCAGCAGTTACTCAAAAGGACTAGCGGGAGCGGGCGAGCAGTACTTC.

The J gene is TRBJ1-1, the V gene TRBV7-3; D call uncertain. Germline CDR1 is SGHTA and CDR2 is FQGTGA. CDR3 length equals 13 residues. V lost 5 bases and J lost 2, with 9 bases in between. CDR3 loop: CASSTQSNTEAFF. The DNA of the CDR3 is TGTGCCAGCAGCACCCAAAGCAACACTGAAGCTTTCTTT.

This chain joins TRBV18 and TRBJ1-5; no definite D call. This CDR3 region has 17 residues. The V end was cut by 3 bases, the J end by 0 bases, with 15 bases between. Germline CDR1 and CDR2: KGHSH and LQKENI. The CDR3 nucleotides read TGTGCCAGCTCACCTTATCCCAGCGGTTATAGCAATCAGCCCCAGCATTTT. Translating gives CASSPYPSGYSNQPQHF. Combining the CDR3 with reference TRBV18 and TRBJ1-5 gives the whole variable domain NAGVMQNPRHLVRRRGQEARLRCSPMKGHSHVYWYRQLPEEGLKFMVYLQKENIIDESGMPKERFSAEFPKEGPSILRIQQVVRGDSAAYFCASSPYPSGYSNQPQHFGDGTRLSIL.

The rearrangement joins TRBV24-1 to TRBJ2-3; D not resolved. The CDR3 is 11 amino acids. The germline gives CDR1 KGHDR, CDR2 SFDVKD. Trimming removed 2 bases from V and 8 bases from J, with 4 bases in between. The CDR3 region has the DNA TGTGCCACCAGTGATTCGGGTACGCAGTATTTT. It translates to CATSDSGTQYF.

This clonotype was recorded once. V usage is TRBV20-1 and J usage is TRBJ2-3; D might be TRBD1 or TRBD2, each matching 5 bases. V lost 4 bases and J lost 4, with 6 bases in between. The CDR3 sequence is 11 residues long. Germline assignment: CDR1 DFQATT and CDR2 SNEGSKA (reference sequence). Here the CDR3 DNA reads TGCAGTGCTAAGGGACCAGATACGCAGTATTTT. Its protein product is CSAKGPDTQYF.

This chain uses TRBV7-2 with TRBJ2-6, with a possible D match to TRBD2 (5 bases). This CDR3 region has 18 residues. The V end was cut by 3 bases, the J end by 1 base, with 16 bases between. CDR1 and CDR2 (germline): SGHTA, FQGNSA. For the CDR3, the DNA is TGTGCCAGCAGCTTGCAATCGATACTAGTTTCTGGGGCCAACGTCCTGACTTTC. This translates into CASSLQSILVSGANVLTF.

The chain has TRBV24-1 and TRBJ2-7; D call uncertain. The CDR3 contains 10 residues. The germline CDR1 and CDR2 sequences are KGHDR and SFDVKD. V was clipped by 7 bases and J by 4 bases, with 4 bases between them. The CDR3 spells CATSVYEQYF. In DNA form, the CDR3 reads TGTGCCACCAGCGTATACGAGCAGTACTTC.

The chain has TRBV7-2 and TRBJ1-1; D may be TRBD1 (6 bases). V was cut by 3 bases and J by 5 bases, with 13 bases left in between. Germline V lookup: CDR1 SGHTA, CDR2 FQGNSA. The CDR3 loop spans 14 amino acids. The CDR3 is CASSFVRGGTEAFF. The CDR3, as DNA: TGTGCCAGCAGCTTCGTCAGGGGTGGGACTGAAGCTTTCTTT.

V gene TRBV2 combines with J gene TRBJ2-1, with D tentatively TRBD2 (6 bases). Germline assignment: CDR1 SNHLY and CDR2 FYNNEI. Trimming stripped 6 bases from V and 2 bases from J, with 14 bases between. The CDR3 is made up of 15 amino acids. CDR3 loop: CASRRDSQAYNEQFF. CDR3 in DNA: TGTGCCAGCAGGAGGGACTCTCAGGCCTACAATGAGCAGTTCTTC.

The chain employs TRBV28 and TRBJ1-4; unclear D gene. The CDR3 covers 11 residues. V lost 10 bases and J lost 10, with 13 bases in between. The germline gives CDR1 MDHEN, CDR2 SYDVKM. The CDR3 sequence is CATGPAAKLFF. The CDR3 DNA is TGTGCCACCGGGCCGGCGGCAAAACTGTTTTTT.

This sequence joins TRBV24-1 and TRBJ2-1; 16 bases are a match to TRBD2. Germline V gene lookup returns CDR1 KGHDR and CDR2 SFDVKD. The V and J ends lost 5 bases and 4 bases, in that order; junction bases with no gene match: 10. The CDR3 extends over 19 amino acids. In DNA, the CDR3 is TGTGCCACCAGTGCCGTTCCCGGGACTAGCGGGAGGGATTACAATGAGCAGTTCTTC. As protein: CATSAVPGTSGRDYNEQFF.